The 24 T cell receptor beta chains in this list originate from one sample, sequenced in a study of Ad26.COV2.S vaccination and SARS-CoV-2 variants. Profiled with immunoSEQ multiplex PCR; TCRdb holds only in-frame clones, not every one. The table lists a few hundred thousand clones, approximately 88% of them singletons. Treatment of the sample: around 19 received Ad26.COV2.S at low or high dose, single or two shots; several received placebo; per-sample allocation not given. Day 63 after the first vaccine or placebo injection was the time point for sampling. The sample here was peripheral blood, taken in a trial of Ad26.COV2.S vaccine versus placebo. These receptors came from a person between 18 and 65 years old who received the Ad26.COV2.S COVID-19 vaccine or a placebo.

The CDR3 DNA is TGTGCCAGCAGCCCACCTAATTCCAATGAGCAGTTCTTC. Translating gives CASSPPNSNEQFF. The V gene is TRBV9, the J gene TRBJ2-1; D is unclear. The length of the CDR3 is 13 residues. Germline V gene lookup returns CDR1 SGDLS and CDR2 YYNGEE. The V end was cut by 4 bases, the J end by 6 bases, with 11 bases between.

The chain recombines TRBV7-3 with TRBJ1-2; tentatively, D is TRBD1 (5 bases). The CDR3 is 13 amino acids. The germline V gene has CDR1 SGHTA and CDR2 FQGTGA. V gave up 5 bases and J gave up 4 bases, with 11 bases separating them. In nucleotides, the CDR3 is TGTGCCAGCAGCCCAGGGTTAGGCTATGGCTACACCTTC. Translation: CASSPGLGYGYTF.

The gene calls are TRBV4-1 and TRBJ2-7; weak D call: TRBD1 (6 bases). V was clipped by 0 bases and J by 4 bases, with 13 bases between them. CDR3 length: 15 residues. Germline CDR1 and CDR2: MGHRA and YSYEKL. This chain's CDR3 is CASSQEAGGSYEQYF. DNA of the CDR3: TGCGCCAGCAGCCAAGAGGCTGGGGGCAGTTACGAGCAGTACTTC.

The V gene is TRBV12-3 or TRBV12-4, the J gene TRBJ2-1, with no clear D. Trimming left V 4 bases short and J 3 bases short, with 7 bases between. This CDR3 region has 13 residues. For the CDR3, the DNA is TGTGCCAGCAGTTCAGCAGTCTACAATGAGCAGTTCTTC. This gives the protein CASSSAVYNEQFF.

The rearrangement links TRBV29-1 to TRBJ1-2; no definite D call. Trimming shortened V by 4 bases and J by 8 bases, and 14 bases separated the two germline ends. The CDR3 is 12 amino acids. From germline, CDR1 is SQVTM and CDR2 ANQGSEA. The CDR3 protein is CSVGERVLGYTF. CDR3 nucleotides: TGCAGCGTTGGGGAGAGGGTGCTGGGCTACACCTTC.

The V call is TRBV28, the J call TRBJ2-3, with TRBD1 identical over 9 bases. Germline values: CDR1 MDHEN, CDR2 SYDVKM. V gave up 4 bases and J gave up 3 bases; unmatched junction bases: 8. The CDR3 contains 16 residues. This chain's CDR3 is CASSWGDRVNTDTQYF. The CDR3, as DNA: TGTGCCAGCAGTTGGGGGGACAGGGTAAATACAGATACGCAGTATTTT.

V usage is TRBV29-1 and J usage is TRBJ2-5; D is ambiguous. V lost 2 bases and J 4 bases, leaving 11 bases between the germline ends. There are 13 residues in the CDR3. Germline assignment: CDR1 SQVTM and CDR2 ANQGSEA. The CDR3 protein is CSVESSPGETQYF. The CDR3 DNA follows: TGCAGCGTTGAAAGTAGTCCCGGAGAGACCCAGTACTTC.

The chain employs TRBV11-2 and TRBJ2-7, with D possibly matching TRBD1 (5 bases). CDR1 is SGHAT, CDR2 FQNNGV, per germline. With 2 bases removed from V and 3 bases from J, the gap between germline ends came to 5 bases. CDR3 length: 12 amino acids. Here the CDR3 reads CASSLQGYEQYF. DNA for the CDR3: TGTGCCAGCAGCTTACAGGGCTACGAGCAGTACTTC.

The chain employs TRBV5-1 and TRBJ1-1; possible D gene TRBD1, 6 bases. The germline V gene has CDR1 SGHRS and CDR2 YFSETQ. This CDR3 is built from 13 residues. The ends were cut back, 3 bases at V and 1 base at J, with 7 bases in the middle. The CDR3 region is CASSWTENTEAFF. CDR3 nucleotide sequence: TGCGCCAGCAGCTGGACAGAGAACACTGAAGCTTTCTTT.

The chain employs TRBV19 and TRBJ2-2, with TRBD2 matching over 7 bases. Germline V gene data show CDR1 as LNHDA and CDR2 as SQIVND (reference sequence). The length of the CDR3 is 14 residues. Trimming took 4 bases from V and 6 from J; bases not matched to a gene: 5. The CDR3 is CASSNLGGAGELFF. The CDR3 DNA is TGTGCCAGTAGTAACCTTGGGGGGGCCGGGGAGCTGTTTTTT.

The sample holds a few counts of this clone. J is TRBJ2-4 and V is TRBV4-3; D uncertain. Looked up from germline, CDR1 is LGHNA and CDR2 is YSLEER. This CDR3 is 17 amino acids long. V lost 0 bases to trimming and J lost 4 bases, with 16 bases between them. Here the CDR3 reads CASSQDLGGRSKNIQYF. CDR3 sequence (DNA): TGCGCCAGCAGCCAAGATCTTGGTGGACGGTCGAAAAACATTCAGTACTTC.

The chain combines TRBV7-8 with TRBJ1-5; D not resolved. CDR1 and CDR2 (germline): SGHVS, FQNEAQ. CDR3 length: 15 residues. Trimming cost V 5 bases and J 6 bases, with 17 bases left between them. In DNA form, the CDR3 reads TGTGCCAGCAGCCCACGGACCCCGGGTACTCAGCCCCAGCATTTT. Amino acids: CASSPRTPGTQPQHF.

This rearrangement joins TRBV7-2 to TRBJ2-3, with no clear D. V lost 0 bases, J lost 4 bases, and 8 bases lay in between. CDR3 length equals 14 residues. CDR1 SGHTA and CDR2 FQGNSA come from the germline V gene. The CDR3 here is CASSLASGADTQYF. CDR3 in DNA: TGTGCCAGCAGCTTAGCTTCGGGCGCAGATACGCAGTATTTT.

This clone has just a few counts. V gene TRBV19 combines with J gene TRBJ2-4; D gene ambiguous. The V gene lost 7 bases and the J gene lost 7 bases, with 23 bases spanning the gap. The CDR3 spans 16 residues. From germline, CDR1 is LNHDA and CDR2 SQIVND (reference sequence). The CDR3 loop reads CASTSVQSALGNIQYF. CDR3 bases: TGTGCCAGTACCTCCGTACAGTCCGCCCTAGGCAACATTCAGTACTTC.

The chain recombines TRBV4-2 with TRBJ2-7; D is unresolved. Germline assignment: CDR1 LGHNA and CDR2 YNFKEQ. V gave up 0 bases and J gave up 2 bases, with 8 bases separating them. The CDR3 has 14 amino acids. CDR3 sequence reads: CASSQERATYEQYF. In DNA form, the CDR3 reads TGTGCCAGCAGCCAAGAAAGGGCAACCTACGAGCAGTACTTC.

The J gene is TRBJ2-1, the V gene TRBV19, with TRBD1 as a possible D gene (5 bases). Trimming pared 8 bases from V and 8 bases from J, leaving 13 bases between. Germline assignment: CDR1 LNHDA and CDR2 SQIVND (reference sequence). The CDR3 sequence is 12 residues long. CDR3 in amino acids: CASAWTRDEQFF. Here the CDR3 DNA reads TGTGCCAGTGCCTGGACCAGGGATGAGCAGTTCTTC.

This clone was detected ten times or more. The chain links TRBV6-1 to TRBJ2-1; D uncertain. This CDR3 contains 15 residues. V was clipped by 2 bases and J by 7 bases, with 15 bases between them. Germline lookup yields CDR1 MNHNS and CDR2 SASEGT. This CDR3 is CASSEMSQALNEQFF. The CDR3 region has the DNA TGTGCCAGCAGTGAAATGAGTCAGGCTTTGAATGAGCAGTTCTTC.

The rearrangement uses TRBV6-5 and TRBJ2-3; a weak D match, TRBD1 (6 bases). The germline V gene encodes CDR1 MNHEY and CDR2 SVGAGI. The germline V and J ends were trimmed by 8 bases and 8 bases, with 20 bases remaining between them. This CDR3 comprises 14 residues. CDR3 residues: CASHRQALVFTQYF. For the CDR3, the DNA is TGTGCCAGCCACAGACAGGCACTGGTCTTTACGCAGTATTTT.

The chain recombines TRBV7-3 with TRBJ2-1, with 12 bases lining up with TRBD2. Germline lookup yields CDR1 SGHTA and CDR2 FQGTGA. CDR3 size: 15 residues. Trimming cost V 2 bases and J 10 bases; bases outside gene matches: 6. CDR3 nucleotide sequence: TGTGCCAGCAGCTTATCTAGCGGGGGGGCCGAGGAGCAGTTCTTC. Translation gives CASSLSSGGAEEQFF.

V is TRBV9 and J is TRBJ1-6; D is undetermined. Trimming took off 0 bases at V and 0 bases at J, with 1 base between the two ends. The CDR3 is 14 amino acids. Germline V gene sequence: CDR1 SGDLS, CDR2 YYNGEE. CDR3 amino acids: CASSVDSYNSPLHF. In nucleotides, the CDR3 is TGTGCCAGCAGCGTAGACTCCTATAATTCACCCCTCCACTTT.

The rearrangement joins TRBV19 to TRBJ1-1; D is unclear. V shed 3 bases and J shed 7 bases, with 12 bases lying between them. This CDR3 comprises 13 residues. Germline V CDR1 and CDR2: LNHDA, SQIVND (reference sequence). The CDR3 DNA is TGTGCCAGTAGTATGTCCAGTGCCTTTGAAGCTTTCTTT. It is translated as CASSMSSAFEAFF.

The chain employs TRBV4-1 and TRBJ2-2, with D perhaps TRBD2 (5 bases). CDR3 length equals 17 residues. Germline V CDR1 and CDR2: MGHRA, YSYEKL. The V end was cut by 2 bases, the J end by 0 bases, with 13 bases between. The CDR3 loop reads CASSQLPGFANTGELFF. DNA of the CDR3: TGCGCCAGCAGCCAACTCCCGGGGTTCGCGAACACCGGGGAGCTGTTTTTT.

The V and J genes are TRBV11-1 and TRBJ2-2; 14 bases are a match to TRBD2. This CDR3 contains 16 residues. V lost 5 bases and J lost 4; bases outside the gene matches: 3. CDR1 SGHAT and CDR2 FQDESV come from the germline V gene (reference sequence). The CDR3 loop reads CASSQGLAGATGELFF. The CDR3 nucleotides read TGTGCCAGCAGCCAGGGACTAGCGGGGGCCACCGGGGAGCTGTTTTTT.

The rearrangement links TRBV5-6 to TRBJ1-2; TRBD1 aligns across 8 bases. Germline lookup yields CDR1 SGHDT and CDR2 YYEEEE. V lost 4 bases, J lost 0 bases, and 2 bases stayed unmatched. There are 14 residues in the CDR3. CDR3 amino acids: CASSTGGANYGYTF. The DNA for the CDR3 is TGTGCCAGCAGCACAGGGGGAGCTAACTATGGCTACACCTTC.